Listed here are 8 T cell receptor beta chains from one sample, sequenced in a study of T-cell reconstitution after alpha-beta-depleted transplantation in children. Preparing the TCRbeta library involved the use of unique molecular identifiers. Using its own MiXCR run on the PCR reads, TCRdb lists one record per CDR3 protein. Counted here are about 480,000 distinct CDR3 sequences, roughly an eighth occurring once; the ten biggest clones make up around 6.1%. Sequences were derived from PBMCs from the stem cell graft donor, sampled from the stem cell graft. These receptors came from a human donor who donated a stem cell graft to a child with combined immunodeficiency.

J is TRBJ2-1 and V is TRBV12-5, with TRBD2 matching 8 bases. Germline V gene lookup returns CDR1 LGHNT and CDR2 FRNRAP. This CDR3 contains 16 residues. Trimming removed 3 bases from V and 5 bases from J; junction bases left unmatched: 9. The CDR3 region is CASGFIREGRDNEQFF. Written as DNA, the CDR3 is TGTGCTAGTGGTTTTATCCGGGAGGGCCGGGACAATGAGCAGTTCTTC.

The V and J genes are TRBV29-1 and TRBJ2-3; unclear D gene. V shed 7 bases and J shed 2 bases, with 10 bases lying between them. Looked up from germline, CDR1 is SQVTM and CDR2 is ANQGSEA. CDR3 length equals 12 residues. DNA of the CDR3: TGCAGCGCGGCGCCGAACACAGATACGCAGTATTTT. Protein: CSAAPNTDTQYF.

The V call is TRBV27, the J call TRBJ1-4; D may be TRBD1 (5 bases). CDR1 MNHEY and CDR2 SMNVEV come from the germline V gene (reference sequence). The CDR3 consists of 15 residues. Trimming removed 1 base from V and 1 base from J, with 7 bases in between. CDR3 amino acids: CASSLFGGTNEKLFF. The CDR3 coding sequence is TGTGCCAGCAGTTTATTTGGGGGAACTAATGAAAAACTGTTTTTT.

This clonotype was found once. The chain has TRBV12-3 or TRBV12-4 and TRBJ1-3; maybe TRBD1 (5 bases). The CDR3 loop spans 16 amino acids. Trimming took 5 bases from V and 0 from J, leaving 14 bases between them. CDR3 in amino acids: CASSPLTAVSGNTIYF. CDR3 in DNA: TGTGCCAGCAGTCCGTTGACAGCAGTCTCTGGAAACACCATATATTTT.

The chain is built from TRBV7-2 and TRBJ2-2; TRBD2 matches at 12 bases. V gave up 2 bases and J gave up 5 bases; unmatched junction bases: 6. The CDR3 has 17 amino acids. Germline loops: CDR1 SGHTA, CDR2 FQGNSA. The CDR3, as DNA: TGTGCCAGCAGCTTATTTTGGACTAGCGGGATAACCGGGGAGCTGTTTTTT. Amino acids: CASSLFWTSGITGELFF.

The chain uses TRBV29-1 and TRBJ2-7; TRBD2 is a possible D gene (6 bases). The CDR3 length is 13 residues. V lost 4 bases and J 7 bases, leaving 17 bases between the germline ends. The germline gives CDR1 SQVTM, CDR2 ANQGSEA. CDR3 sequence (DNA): TGCAGCGTTGTGGGGTTGGAGGGTTGGGAGCAGTACTTC. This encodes CSVVGLEGWEQYF.

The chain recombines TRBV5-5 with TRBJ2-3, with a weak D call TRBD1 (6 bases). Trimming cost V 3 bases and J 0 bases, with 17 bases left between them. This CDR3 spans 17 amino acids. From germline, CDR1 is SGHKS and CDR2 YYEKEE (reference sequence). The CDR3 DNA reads TGTGCCAGCAGCTCCAGGCCGGACAGAGTTAGCACAGATACGCAGTATTTT. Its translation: CASSSRPDRVSTDTQYF.

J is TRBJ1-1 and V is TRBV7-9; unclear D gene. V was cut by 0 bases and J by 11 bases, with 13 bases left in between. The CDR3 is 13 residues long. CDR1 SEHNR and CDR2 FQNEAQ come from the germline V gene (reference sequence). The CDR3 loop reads CASSLALGQAAFF. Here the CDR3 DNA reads TGTGCCAGCAGCTTAGCGCTAGGGCAGGCGGCTTTCTTT.